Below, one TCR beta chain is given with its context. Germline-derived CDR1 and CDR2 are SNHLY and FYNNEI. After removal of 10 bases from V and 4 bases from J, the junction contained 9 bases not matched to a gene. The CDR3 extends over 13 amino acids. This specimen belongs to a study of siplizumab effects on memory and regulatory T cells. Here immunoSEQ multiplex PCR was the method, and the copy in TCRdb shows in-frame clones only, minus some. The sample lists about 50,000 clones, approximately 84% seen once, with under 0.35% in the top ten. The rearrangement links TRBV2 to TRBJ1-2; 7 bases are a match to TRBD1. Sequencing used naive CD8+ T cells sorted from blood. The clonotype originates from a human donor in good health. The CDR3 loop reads CATWDSRSYGYTF. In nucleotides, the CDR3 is TGTGCCACCTGGGACAGTCGCAGCTATGGCTACACCTTC.